This TCR beta chain was sequenced in a study of blood T cell repertoires in COVID-19. Looking at the study overall: From the United States, Italy and Spain came samples of acute and convalescent COVID-19. PBMCs, B-cell-depleted T cells, or T cells were the source of the cDNA or gDNA that made up the material.

Adults between about 18 and 95 years of age took part from approximately 24 US areas. Recovered Cohort 3 donors showed two negative PCRs, clearance, or symptom resolution. V lost 3 bases, J lost 3 bases, and 9 bases lay in between. The CDR3 has 13 residues. Germline V lookup: CDR1 SGDLS, CDR2 YYNGEE. Clones were sequenced by immunoSEQ multiplex PCR, and TCRdb holds only the in-frame ones, with some missing. The table records under 200,000 clones, about nine tenths of them present only once. Sequencing was carried out using PBMCs or T cells enriched from blood (not recorded which). The chain links TRBV9 to TRBJ1-1; no clear D. This clonotype was obtained from a woman in her late teens or twenties who had recovered from COVID-19. The CDR3 loop reads CASSAGGHTEAFF. CDR3 DNA sequence: TGTGCCAGCAGCGCCGGAGGGCACACTGAAGCTTTCTTT.